The rows below give T cell receptor beta chains drawn from one sample of a study of blood T cell repertoires in COVID-19. Generated by immunoSEQ multiplex PCR, the TCRdb table keeps only in-frame clones and is missing some. The data contain under 250,000 clones, 65% to 85% of them singletons. The sequenced material came from PBMCs or T cells enriched from blood (not recorded which). The receptors stem from a man between 25 and 39 years old with acute COVID-19. The CDR3 runs from the conserved cysteine through the conserved F or W. Each record gives: CDR3 protein, CDR3 DNA, D gene, clone size, J gene, V gene. A D gene is named only where the DNA matches it firmly. Clone size is not always given. Where it is, it says once, few, many or a class for expanded clones.

CDR3 protein: CASSPLEGLGRGKGYEQYF
CDR3 DNA: TGCGCCAGCAGCCCGCTTGAAGGTCTTGGGAGGGGAAAGGGCTACGAGCAGTACTTC
D gene: TRBD2
clone size: .
J gene: TRBJ2-7
V gene: TRBV5-1

CDR3 protein: CASRDGQTNEKLFF
CDR3 DNA: TGCGCCAGCAGGGATGGACAGACTAATGAAAAACTGTTTTTT
D gene: .
clone size: .
J gene: TRBJ1-4
V gene: TRBV5-1

CDR3 protein: CASIPIPGGNTF
CDR3 DNA: TGTGCCAGCATCCCAATTCCAGGGGGCAACACCTTC
D gene: .
clone size: .
J gene: TRBJ1-2
V gene: TRBV21-1

CDR3 protein: CASRPDTVKNIQYF
CDR3 DNA: TGTGCCAGCAGGCCAGACACAGTTAAAAACATTCAGTACTTC
D gene: .
clone size: .
J gene: TRBJ2-4
V gene: TRBV6-5

CDR3 protein: CASSWIAGTNTGELFF
CDR3 DNA: TGTGCCAGCAGCTGGATAGCGGGGACCAACACCGGGGAGCTGTTTTTT
D gene: TRBD2
clone size: .
J gene: TRBJ2-2
V gene: TRBV7-3

CDR3 protein: CASSVGGTLGTEAFF
CDR3 DNA: TGTGCCAGCAGCGTAGGGGGCACCCTCGGCACTGAAGCTTTCTTT
D gene: .
clone size: .
J gene: TRBJ1-1
V gene: TRBV9

CDR3 protein: CASSLSGAGREQFF
CDR3 DNA: TGTGCCAGCTCACTCAGCGGGGCCGGGCGCGAGCAGTTCTTC
D gene: TRBD2
clone size: .
J gene: TRBJ2-1
V gene: TRBV18

CDR3 protein: CASSLVTGGASGANVLTF
CDR3 DNA: TGTGCCAGCAGCTTAGTTACAGGGGGAGCCTCTGGGGCCAACGTCCTGACTTTC
D gene: TRBD1
clone size: .
J gene: TRBJ2-6
V gene: TRBV7-6

CDR3 protein: CASSLAGGDNSPLHF
CDR3 DNA: TGTGCCAGCAGCTTGGCGGGGGGTGATAATTCACCCCTCCACTTT
D gene: .
clone size: .
J gene: TRBJ1-6
V gene: TRBV5-5

CDR3 protein: CASSQRRGDSYEQYF
CDR3 DNA: TGTGCCAGCTCACAACGGCGGGGGGACTCCTACGAGCAGTACTTC
D gene: TRBD2
clone size: .
J gene: TRBJ2-7
V gene: TRBV18

CDR3 protein: CASSLRGSGTDTQYF
CDR3 DNA: TGTGCCAGCAGTTTAAGGGGTTCTGGCACAGATACGCAGTATTTT
D gene: .
clone size: .
J gene: TRBJ2-3
V gene: TRBV27

CDR3 protein: CASTPIGQVLYEQYF
CDR3 DNA: TGTGCCAGCACCCCTATCGGACAGGTTCTCTACGAGCAGTACTTC
D gene: TRBD1
clone size: .
J gene: TRBJ2-7
V gene: TRBV28

CDR3 protein: CASSGGDGRNYGYTF
CDR3 DNA: TGTGCCAGCAGTGGGGGGGATGGACGAAACTATGGCTACACCTTC
D gene: .
clone size: .
J gene: TRBJ1-2
V gene: TRBV25-1

CDR3 protein: CASSTQGQVITF
CDR3 DNA: TGTGCCAGCAGCACCCAAGGACAGGTCATCACCTTC
D gene: TRBD1
clone size: .
J gene: TRBJ1-2
V gene: TRBV7-9

CDR3 protein: CASSEGVVIGANQPQHF
CDR3 DNA: TGTGCCAGCAGTGAAGGAGTAGTTATAGGGGCCAATCAGCCCCAGCATTTT
D gene: .
clone size: .
J gene: TRBJ1-5
V gene: TRBV6-1

CDR3 protein: CASSTRTGYTEAFF
CDR3 DNA: TGCGCCAGCAGCACACGGACAGGCTACACTGAAGCTTTCTTT
D gene: TRBD1
clone size: few
J gene: TRBJ1-1
V gene: TRBV5-1

CDR3 protein: CASSLIPNRAGELFF
CDR3 DNA: TGTGCCAGCAGCCTAATTCCTAATCGCGCCGGGGAGCTGTTTTTT
D gene: .
clone size: .
J gene: TRBJ2-2
V gene: TRBV7-3

CDR3 protein: CASSVGRNSPLHF
CDR3 DNA: TGTGCCAGCAGTGTGGGGAGGAATTCACCCCTCCACTTT
D gene: .
clone size: .
J gene: TRBJ1-6
V gene: TRBV12-3/TRBV12-4

CDR3 protein: CASSLQRTGKAFF
CDR3 DNA: TGTGCCAGCAGCCTACAACGGACAGGGAAAGCTTTCTTT
D gene: TRBD1
clone size: .
J gene: TRBJ1-1
V gene: TRBV16

CDR3 protein: CASSQDFSGLNGNTIYF
CDR3 DNA: TGCGCCAGCAGCCAAGATTTTTCAGGGCTTAACGGAAACACCATATATTTT
D gene: .
clone size: .
J gene: TRBJ1-3
V gene: TRBV4-1

CDR3 protein: CASSLRQGYEQYF
CDR3 DNA: TGTGCCAGCAGCTTAAGGCAGGGCTACGAGCAGTACTTC
D gene: .
clone size: .
J gene: TRBJ2-7
V gene: TRBV11-2

CDR3 protein: CASGLRHGTEAFF
CDR3 DNA: TGTGCCAGTGGCCTTCGTCACGGGACTGAAGCTTTCTTT
D gene: .
clone size: .
J gene: TRBJ1-1
V gene: TRBV19

CDR3 protein: CASSLGRGVTEAFF
CDR3 DNA: TGTGCCAGCAGCTTGGGCAGGGGGGTCACTGAAGCTTTCTTT
D gene: TRBD1
clone size: .
J gene: TRBJ1-1
V gene: TRBV7-3

CDR3 protein: CSARDLEGYTF
CDR3 DNA: TGCAGTGCGCGAGACCTGGAGGGCTACACCTTC
D gene: .
clone size: few
J gene: TRBJ1-2
V gene: TRBV20-1

CDR3 protein: CASSLTWTGRSSYNSPLHF
CDR3 DNA: TGCGCCAGCAGCTTGACCTGGACAGGACGAAGCTCCTATAATTCACCCCTCCACTTT
D gene: TRBD1
clone size: .
J gene: TRBJ1-6
V gene: TRBV5-1

CDR3 protein: CASSEEPTGAYEQYF
CDR3 DNA: TGTGCCAGCAGTGAAGAACCGACAGGGGCCTACGAGCAGTACTTC
D gene: TRBD1
clone size: few
J gene: TRBJ2-7
V gene: TRBV6-1

CDR3 protein: CASSGRPHWTEAFF
CDR3 DNA: TGTGCCAGCAGTGGCAGGCCCCATTGGACTGAAGCTTTCTTT
D gene: .
clone size: .
J gene: TRBJ1-1
V gene: TRBV27

CDR3 protein: CASTGTQAGEQYF
CDR3 DNA: TGCGCCAGCACCGGGACCCAAGCGGGCGAGCAGTACTTC
D gene: .
clone size: few
J gene: TRBJ2-7
V gene: TRBV10-2

CDR3 protein: CASLIIGAMNTEAFF
CDR3 DNA: TGTGCCAGCCTCATCATTGGGGCTATGAACACTGAAGCTTTCTTT
D gene: .
clone size: .
J gene: TRBJ1-1
V gene: TRBV5-5

CDR3 protein: CASTPPRGGGSYEQYF
CDR3 DNA: TGTGCCAGCACCCCTCCTCGAGGCGGGGGCAGCTACGAGCAGTACTTC
D gene: .
clone size: .
J gene: TRBJ2-7
V gene: TRBV11-1

CDR3 protein: CASSYGLAGYYEQYF
CDR3 DNA: TGCGCCAGCAGCTACGGACTAGCGGGGTACTACGAGCAGTACTTC
D gene: TRBD2
clone size: .
J gene: TRBJ2-7
V gene: TRBV5-1

CDR3 protein: CASSTSGWIYEQYF
CDR3 DNA: TGTGCCAGCAGCACTAGCGGGTGGATCTACGAGCAGTACTTC
D gene: TRBD2
clone size: .
J gene: TRBJ2-7
V gene: TRBV6-5

CDR3 protein: CASSLARGHLYEQYF
CDR3 DNA: TGTGCCAGCAGCTTAGCCCGCGGTCATCTCTACGAGCAGTACTTC
D gene: .
clone size: .
J gene: TRBJ2-7
V gene: TRBV11-2

CDR3 protein: CASSTGVRNTIYF
CDR3 DNA: TGCGCCAGCAGTACAGGGGTCCGAAACACCATATATTTT
D gene: TRBD1
clone size: .
J gene: TRBJ1-3
V gene: TRBV10-1

CDR3 protein: CASSLGPLKPQHF
CDR3 DNA: TGTGCCAGCAGCTTAGGGCCCCTCAAGCCCCAGCATTTT
D gene: .
clone size: .
J gene: TRBJ1-5
V gene: TRBV7-2

CDR3 protein: CATSDSLNYGYTF
CDR3 DNA: TGTGCCACCTCTGACAGTCTTAACTATGGCTACACCTTC
D gene: .
clone size: .
J gene: TRBJ1-2
V gene: TRBV12-3/TRBV12-4

CDR3 protein: CASSLTRGKPQHF
CDR3 DNA: TGTGCCAGTAGTCTCACTCGCGGGAAGCCCCAGCATTTT
D gene: .
clone size: .
J gene: TRBJ1-5
V gene: TRBV19

CDR3 protein: CASSWPWGDRGKNEQFF
CDR3 DNA: TGCGCCAGCAGCTGGCCGTGGGGGGACAGGGGAAAGAATGAGCAGTTCTTC
D gene: TRBD1
clone size: .
J gene: TRBJ2-1
V gene: TRBV5-1

CDR3 protein: CASSEGPRGKVYGYTF
CDR3 DNA: TGTGCCAGCAGTGAAGGTCCCAGAGGAAAGGTCTATGGCTACACCTTC
D gene: .
clone size: few
J gene: TRBJ1-2
V gene: TRBV6-1

CDR3 protein: CASRSPGQGRIGANSPLHF
CDR3 DNA: TGTGCCAGCAGGTCACCGGGACAGGGGCGAATAGGGGCCAATTCACCCCTCCACTTT
D gene: TRBD1
clone size: .
J gene: TRBJ1-6
V gene: TRBV7-6

CDR3 protein: CASTIRESTNEKLFF
CDR3 DNA: TGTGCCAGCACTATAAGGGAGTCAACTAATGAAAAACTGTTTTTT
D gene: .
clone size: .
J gene: TRBJ1-4
V gene: TRBV21-1

CDR3 protein: CASSQENEQYF
CDR3 DNA: TGTGCCAGCAGCCAGGAGAACGAGCAGTACTTC
D gene: .
clone size: many
J gene: TRBJ2-7
V gene: TRBV3-1/TRBV3-2